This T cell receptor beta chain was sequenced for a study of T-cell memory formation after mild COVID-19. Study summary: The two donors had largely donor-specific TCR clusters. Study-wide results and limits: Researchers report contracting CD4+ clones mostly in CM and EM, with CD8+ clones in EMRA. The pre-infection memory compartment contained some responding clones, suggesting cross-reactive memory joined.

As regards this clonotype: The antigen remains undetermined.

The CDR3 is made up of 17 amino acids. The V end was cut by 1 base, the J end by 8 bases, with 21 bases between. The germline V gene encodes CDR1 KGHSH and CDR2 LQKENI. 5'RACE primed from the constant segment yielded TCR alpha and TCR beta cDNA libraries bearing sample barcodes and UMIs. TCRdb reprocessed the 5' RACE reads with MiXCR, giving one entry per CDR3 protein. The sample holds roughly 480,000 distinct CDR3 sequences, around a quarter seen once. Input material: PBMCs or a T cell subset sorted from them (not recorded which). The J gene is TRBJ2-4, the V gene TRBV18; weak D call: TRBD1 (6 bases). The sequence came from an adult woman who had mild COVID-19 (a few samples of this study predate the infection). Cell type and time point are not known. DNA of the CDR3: TGTGCCAGCTCACCACTTATTGGACAGCCAGAGGGGGACATTCAGTACTTC. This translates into CASSPLIGQPEGDIQYF. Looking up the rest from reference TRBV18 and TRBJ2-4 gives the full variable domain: NAGVMQNPRHLVRRRGQEARLRCSPMKGHSHVYWYRQLPEEGLKFMVYLQKENIIDESGMPKERFSAEFPKEGPSILRIQQVVRGDSAAYFCASSPLIGQPEGDIQYFGAGTRLSVL.